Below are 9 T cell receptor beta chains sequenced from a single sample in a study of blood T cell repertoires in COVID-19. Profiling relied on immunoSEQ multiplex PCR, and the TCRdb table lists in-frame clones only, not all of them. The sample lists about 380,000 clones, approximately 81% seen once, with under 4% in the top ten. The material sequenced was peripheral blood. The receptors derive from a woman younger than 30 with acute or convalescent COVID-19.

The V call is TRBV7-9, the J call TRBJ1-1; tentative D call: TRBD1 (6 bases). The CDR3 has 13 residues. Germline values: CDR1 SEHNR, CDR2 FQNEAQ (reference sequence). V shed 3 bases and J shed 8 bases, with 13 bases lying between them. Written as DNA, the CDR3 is TGTGCCAGCAGCTTTCGATTCAGGGGAGAAGCTTTCTTT. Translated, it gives CASSFRFRGEAFF.

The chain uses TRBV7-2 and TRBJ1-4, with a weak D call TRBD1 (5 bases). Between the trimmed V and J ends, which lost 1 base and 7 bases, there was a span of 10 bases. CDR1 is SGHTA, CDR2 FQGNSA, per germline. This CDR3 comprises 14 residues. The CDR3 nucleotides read TGTGCCAGCAGCTTAGTGGGACTAGGTGAAAAACTGTTTTTT. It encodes CASSLVGLGEKLFF.

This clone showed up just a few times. The CDR3 DNA reads TGTGCCAGCAGTTACCTGGGAAGCCAGGGCCAACATGGCTACACCTTC. The encoded protein is CASSYLGSQGQHGYTF. This rearrangement joins TRBV6-5 to TRBJ1-2; D is possibly TRBD1 (5 bases). The CDR3 loop spans 16 amino acids. The V gene lost 2 bases and the J gene lost 6 bases, with 19 bases spanning the gap. Germline CDR1 is MNHEY and CDR2 is SVGAGI.

CDR3 sequence: CATKTGQSSGNTIYF. The CDR3 coding sequence is TGTGCCACCAAGACTGGACAGAGCTCTGGAAACACCATATATTTT. The chain uses TRBV28 and TRBJ1-3; a possible D gene is TRBD1 (6 bases). This CDR3 contains 15 residues. Trimming took 10 bases from V and 0 from J, leaving 16 bases between them. The germline gives CDR1 MDHEN, CDR2 SYDVKM.

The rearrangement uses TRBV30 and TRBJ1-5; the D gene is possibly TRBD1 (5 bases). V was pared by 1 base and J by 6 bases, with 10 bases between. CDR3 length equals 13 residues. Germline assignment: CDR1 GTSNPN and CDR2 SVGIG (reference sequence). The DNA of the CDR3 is TGTGCCTGGAGTGGGGGGGAAGGTCAGCCCCAGCATTTT. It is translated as CAWSGGEGQPQHF.

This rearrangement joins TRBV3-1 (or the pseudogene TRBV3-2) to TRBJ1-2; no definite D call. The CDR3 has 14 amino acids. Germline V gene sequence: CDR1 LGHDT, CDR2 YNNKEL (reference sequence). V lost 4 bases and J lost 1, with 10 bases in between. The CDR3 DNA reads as TGTGCCAGCAGCCCTCTTGGAGTTAACTATGGCTACACCTTC. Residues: CASSPLGVNYGYTF.

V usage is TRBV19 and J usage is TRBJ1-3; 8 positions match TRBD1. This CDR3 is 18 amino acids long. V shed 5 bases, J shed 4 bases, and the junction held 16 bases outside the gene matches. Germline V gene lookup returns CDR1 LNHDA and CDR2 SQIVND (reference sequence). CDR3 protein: CASSPSGTGRLGGNTIYF. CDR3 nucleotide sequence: TGTGCCAGTAGTCCCTCGGGGACAGGACGCCTGGGGGGAAACACCATATATTTT.

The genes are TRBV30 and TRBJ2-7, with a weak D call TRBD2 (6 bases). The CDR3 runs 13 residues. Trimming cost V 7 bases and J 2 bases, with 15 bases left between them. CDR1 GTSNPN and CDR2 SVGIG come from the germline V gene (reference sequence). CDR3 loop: CASEGSGTYEQYF. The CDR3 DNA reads TGTGCCTCCGAAGGTAGCGGAACCTACGAGCAGTACTTC.

The CDR3 protein is CASSQQQGQIYEQYF. The CDR3 nucleotides read TGCGCCAGCAGCCAACAACAGGGACAGATCTACGAGCAGTACTTC. V usage is TRBV4-1 and J usage is TRBJ2-7; 7 nucleotides align to TRBD1. This CDR3 is 15 amino acids long. The germline V gene encodes CDR1 MGHRA and CDR2 YSYEKL. Losses at the gene ends were 2 bases for V and 3 bases for J; bases not matched to a gene: 7.